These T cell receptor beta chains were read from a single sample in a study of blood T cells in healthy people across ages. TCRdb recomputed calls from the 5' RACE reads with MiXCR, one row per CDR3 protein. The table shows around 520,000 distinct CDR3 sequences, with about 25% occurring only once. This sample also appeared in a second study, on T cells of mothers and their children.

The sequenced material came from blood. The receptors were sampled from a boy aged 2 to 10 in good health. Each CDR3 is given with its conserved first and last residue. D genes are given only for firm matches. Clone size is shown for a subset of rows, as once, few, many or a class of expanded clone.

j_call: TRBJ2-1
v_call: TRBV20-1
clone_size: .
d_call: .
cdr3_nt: TGCAGTGCGCCCGGGACCTACAATGAGCAGTTCTTC
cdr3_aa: CSAPGTYNEQFF

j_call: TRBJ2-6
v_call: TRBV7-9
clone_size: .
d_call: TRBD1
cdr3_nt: TGTGCCAGCAGCCTGACAGGGGGTCGGAACTCTGGGGCCAACGTCCTGACTTTC
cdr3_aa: CASSLTGGRNSGANVLTF

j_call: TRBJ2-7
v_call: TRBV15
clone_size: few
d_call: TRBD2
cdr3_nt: TGTGCCACCAGCAGTACCCTGGCGGGGGACCCCTACGAGCAGTACTTC
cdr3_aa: CATSSTLAGDPYEQYF

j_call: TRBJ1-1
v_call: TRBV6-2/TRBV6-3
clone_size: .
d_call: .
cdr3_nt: TGTGCCAGCAGCCGGGCCGTGAGGACTGAAGCTTTCTTT
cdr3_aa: CASSRAVRTEAFF

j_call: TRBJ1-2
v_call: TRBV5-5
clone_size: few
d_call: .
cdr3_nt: TGTGCCAGCAGCTCAACTTACCTCAAACGGGGCTATGGCTACACCTTC
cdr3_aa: CASSSTYLKRGYGYTF

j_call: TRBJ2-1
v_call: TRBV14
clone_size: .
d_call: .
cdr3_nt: TGTGCCAGCAGCCAAGGATCCCCTATAGCGGCTAATGAGCAGTTCTTC
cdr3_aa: CASSQGSPIAANEQFF

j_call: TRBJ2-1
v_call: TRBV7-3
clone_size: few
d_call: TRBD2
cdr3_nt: TGTGCCAGCAGCCGGCCGCGGGGGGGACACAATGAGCAGTTCTTC
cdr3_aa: CASSRPRGGHNEQFF

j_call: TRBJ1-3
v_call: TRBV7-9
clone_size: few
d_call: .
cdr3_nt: TGTGCCAGCAGCTTCCCCGTCATCTCTGGAAACACCATATATTTT
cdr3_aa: CASSFPVISGNTIYF

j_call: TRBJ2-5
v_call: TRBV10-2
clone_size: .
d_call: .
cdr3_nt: TGCGCCAGCAGTGAGCAGAGGGAGACCCAGTACTTC
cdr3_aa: CASSEQRETQYF

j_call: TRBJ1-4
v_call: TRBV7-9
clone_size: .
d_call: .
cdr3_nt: TGTGCCAGCAGCTTAGATTGGGATGAAAAACTGTTTTTT
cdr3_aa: CASSLDWDEKLFF

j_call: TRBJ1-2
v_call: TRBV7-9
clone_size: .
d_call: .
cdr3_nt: TGTGCCAGCAGCTTCACGGGCAGGGGAAGTGGCTACACCTTC
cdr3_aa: CASSFTGRGSGYTF

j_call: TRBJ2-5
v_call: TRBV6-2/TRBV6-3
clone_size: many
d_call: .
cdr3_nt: TGTGCCAGCAGCCGGACAGAAGAGACCCAGTACTTC
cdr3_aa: CASSRTEETQYF

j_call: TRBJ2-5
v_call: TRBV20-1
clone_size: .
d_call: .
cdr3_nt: TGCAGTGCTAGAGGGTCCGGGCCTCGGGGGACCCAGTACTTC
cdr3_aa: CSARGSGPRGTQYF

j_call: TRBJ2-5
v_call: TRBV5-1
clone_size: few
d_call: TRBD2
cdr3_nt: TGCGCCAGCAGCCCTCGGGGGGGTGGACAAGGGGGCCAGTACTTC
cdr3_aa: CASSPRGGGQGGQYF

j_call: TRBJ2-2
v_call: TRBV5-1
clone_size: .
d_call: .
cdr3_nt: TGCGCCAGCAGCCCCAGAGGCGGGGAGCTGTTTTTT
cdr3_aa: CASSPRGGELFF

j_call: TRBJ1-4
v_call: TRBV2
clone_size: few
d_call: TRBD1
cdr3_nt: TGTGCCAGCGACACCGGGACAGGAGAAAAACTGTTTTTT
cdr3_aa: CASDTGTGEKLFF

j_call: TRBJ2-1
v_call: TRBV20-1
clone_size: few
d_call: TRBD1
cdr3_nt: TGCAGTGCCGTGACAGGGAGAAGGTTTTCCAGCTCCTACAATGAGCAGTTCTTC
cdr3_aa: CSAVTGRRFSSSYNEQFF

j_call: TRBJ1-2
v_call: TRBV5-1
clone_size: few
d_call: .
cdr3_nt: TGCGCCAGCAGCTTGGAACTCTGGGACTATGGCTACACCTTC
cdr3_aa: CASSLELWDYGYTF

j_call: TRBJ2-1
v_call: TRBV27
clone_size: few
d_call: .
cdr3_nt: TGTGCCAGCCTTAATGTGCGCGACAATGAGCAGTTCTTC
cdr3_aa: CASLNVRDNEQFF

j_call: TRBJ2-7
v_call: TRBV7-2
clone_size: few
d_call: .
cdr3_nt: TGTGCCAGCAGCTCCTCGGGTGGGGGCGAGCAGTACTTC
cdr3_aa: CASSSSGGGEQYF

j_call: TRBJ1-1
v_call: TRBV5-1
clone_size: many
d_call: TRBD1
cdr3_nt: TGCGCCAGCAGCCCAAACCCGACAGGGGCGAACACTGAAGCTTTCTTT
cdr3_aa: CASSPNPTGANTEAFF

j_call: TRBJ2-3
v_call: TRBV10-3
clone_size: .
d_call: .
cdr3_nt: TGTGCCATCAGTGACATCAGTAGGGACTGGGCCATGTATTTT
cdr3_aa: CAISDISRDWAMYF

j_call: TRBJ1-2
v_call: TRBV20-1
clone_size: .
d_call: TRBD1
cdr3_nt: TGCAGTGCTCAGGGGGGCGGAAACTATGGCTACACCTTC
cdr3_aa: CSAQGGGNYGYTF

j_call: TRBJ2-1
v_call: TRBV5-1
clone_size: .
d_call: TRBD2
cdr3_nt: TGCGCCAGCAGCTTCCAGCGGGGGAACTACAATGAGCAGTTCTTC
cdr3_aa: CASSFQRGNYNEQFF

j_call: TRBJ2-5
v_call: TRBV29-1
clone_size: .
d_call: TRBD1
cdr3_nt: TGCAGCGTTGGACAGGGTGGGAAGACCCAGTACTTC
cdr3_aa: CSVGQGGKTQYF

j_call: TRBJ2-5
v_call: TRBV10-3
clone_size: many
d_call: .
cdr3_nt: TGTGCCATCAGTGATCCAACCATGGAGACCCAGTACTTC
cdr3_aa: CAISDPTMETQYF

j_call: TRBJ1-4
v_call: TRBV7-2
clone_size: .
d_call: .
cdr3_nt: TGTGCCAGCAGCTTGGGCATCCATGAAAAACTGTTTTTT
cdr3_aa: CASSLGIHEKLFF

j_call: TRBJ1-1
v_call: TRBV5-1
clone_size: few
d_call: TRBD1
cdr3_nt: TGCGCCAGCAGCTGGACAGGAACTGAAGCTTTCTTT
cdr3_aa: CASSWTGTEAFF

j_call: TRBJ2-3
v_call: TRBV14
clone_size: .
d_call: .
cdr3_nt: TGTGCCAGCAGCCAAGCGGCGGGACTTTGGACAGATACGCAGTATTTT
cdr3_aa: CASSQAAGLWTDTQYF

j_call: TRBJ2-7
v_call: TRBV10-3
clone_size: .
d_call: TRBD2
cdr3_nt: TGTGCCATCAGTCGAGGGGCTAGCGGAACGACCTTCTACGAGCAGTACTTC
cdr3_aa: CAISRGASGTTFYEQYF

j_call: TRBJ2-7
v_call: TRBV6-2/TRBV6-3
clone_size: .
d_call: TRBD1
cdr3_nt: TGTGCCAGCAGGGAGACAGGGGGGTACGAGCAGTACTTC
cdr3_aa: CASRETGGYEQYF

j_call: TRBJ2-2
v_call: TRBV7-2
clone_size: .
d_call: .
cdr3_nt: TGTGCCAGCAGCCCGGACAGTAGGAACACCGGGGAGCTGTTTTTT
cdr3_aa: CASSPDSRNTGELFF

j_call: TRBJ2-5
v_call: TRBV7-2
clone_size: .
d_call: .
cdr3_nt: TGTGCCAGCAGCCCAATACGGGGCGTAGAGACCCAGTACTTC
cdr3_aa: CASSPIRGVETQYF

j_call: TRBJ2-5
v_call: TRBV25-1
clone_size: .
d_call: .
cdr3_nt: TGTGCCAGCACCTTGGGGGAAGGGGGTTTGGTAGAGACCCAGTACTTC
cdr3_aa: CASTLGEGGLVETQYF

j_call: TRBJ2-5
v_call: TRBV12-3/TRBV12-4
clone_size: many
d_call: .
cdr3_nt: TGTGCCAGCAGTTTAGGCACCAGGCAAGAGACCCAGTACTTC
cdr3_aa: CASSLGTRQETQYF

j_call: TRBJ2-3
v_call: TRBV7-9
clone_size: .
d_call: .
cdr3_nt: TGTGCCAGCAGCTTAGCTCTCAGGGTTCACACAGATACGCAGTATTTT
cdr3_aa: CASSLALRVHTDTQYF

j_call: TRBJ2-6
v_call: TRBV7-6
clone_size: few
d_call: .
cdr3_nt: TGTGCCAGCAGCTCCCAGACCGGGGTCCGCTATTCGACTAACTCTGGGGCCAACGTCCTGACTTTC
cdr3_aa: CASSSQTGVRYSTNSGANVLTF

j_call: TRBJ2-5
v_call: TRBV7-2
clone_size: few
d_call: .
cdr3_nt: TGTGCCAGCAGCTTAGTAGAGGACTACAAAGAGACCCAGTACTTC
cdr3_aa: CASSLVEDYKETQYF